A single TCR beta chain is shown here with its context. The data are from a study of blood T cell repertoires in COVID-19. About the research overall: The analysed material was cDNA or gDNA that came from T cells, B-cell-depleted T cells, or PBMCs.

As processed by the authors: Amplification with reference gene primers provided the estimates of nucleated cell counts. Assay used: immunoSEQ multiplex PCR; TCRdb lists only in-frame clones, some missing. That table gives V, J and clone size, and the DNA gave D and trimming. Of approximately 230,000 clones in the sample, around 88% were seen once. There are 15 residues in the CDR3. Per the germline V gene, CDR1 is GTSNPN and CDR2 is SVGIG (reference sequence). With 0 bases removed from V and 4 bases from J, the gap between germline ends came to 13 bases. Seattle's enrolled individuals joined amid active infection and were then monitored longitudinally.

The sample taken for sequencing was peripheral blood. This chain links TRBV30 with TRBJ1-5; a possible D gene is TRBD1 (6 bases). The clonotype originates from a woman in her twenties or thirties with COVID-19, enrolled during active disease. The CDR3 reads CAWSVSRGANQPQHF. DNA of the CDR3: TGTGCCTGGAGTGTTTCCAGGGGAGCTAATCAGCCCCAGCATTTT. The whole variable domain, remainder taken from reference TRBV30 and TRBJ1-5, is SQTIHQWPATLVQPVGSPLSLECTVEGTSNPNLYWYRQAAGRGLQLLFYSVGIGQISSEVPQNLSASRPQDRQFILSSKKLLLSDSGFYLCAWSVSRGANQPQHFGDGTRLSIL.